These 30 T cell receptor beta chains share one sample of origin, sequenced in a study of blood T cell repertoires in COVID-19. The assay was immunoSEQ multiplex PCR, and TCRdb's table has in-frame clones only and misses some. The table includes 150,000 to 200,000 clones, over 75% detected once. The specimen was peripheral blood. The receptors here all came from a man between 65 and 85 years old with acute or convalescent COVID-19.

The chain is built from TRBV19 and TRBJ2-5, with a possible D match to TRBD1 (6 bases). V was shortened by 6 bases and J by 1 base, with 12 bases between the two germline ends. The CDR3 contains 14 residues. Germline-derived CDR1 and CDR2 are LNHDA and SQIVND (reference sequence). In nucleotides, the CDR3 is TGTGCCAGTAGGAAAGGACAGTTCCAAGAGACCCAGTACTTC. Residues: CASRKGQFQETQYF.

The rearrangement uses TRBV6-5 and TRBJ1-2; D may be TRBD1 (5 bases). The ends were cut back, 4 bases at V and 1 base at J, with 13 bases in the middle. The germline V gene encodes CDR1 MNHEY and CDR2 SVGAGI. CDR3 size: 15 residues. CDR3: CASSLRGGGNYGYTF. The CDR3, as DNA: TGTGCCAGCAGTTTAAGGGGCGGGGGTAACTATGGCTACACCTTC.

The chain links TRBV11-2 to TRBJ2-3; 9 nucleotides line up with TRBD2. This CDR3 is built from 15 residues. After removal of 1 base from V and 5 bases from J, the junction contained 4 bases not matched to a gene. Germline-derived CDR1 and CDR2 are SGHAT and FQNNGV. The CDR3, as DNA: TGTGCCAGCAGCTTAGTACTAGCGGGCGGAGATACGCAGTATTTT. It translates to CASSLVLAGGDTQYF.

This clone was observed a single time. This chain connects TRBV12-3 or TRBV12-4 to TRBJ1-2, with 11 bases matching TRBD1. V lost 7 bases to trimming and J lost 12 bases; unmatched junction nucleotides: 7. CDR3 length: 12 amino acids. The CDR3 loop reads CASKDRGPRHTF. In nucleotides, the CDR3 is TGTGCCAGCAAGGACAGGGGGCCCCGACACACCTTC.

This CDR3 is CASSQGPGGLGNEQFF. DNA for the CDR3: TGTGCCAGCAGCCAAGGGCCGGGGGGGCTTGGCAATGAGCAGTTCTTC. V gene TRBV14 combines with J gene TRBJ2-1; 8 nucleotides align to TRBD2. The trim removed 1 base at V and 6 bases at J, leaving 8 bases unmatched. Germline V gene sequence: CDR1 SGHDN, CDR2 FVKESK. The CDR3 spans 16 residues.

This chain joins TRBV2 and TRBJ1-2; tentatively, D is TRBD1 (5 bases). V was shortened by 3 bases and J by 4 bases, with 15 bases between the two germline ends. Germline values: CDR1 SNHLY, CDR2 FYNNEI. CDR3 length equals 15 residues. CDR3 in amino acids: CASSDSGRAGYGYTF. The DNA for the CDR3 is TGTGCCAGCAGTGATTCTGGCAGGGCTGGCTATGGCTACACCTTC.

J is TRBJ2-5 and V is TRBV2, with a weak D call TRBD1 (6 bases). This CDR3 has 15 residues. The V and J ends lost 3 bases and 4 bases respectively, with 15 bases between them. Germline CDR1 SNHLY, CDR2 FYNNEI. CDR3 amino acids: CASSDMGRGSETQYF. In DNA, the CDR3 is TGTGCCAGCAGTGATATGGGCAGGGGATCAGAGACCCAGTACTTC. Filled out from reference TRBV2 and TRBJ2-5, the complete variable domain reads EPEVTQTPSHQVTQMGQEVILRCVPISNHLYFYWYRQILGQKVEFLVSFYNNEISEKSEIFDDQFSVERPDGSNFTLKIRSTKLEDSAMYFCASSDMGRGSETQYFGPGTRLLVL.

The V gene is TRBV10-1, the J gene TRBJ1-1, with D uncertain. In germline, CDR1 is WNHNN, CDR2 SYGVQD (reference sequence). The CDR3 is 15 residues long. V was cut by 0 bases and J by 1 base, with 9 bases left in between. The CDR3 is CASSESPYGNTEAFF. CDR3 DNA: TGCGCCAGCAGTGAGTCGCCCTACGGGAACACTGAAGCTTTCTTT.

This clone was picked up one time. This chain uses TRBV5-1 with TRBJ1-2; D might be TRBD1 (6 bases). The germline V and J ends were trimmed by 9 bases and 3 bases, with 15 bases remaining between them. The germline CDR1 and CDR2 sequences are SGHRS and YFSETQ. The CDR3 totals 13 residues. The CDR3, as DNA: TGCGCCACCGGATCGGACAGCTACTATGGCTACACCTTC. It specifies CATGSDSYYGYTF.

This chain links TRBV5-4 with TRBJ2-7; 8 positions match TRBD2. CDR1 and CDR2 from the germline V gene are SGHNT and YYREEE (reference sequence). V lost 4 bases to trimming and J lost 2 bases; unmatched junction nucleotides: 8. The CDR3 covers 15 residues. DNA of the CDR3: TGTGCCAGCAGCCCCCGGGGGGGGTTAACCTACGAGCAGTACTTC. As protein: CASSPRGGLTYEQYF.

V gene TRBV18 combines with J gene TRBJ1-1; 9 nucleotides align to TRBD1. The CDR3 spans 13 residues. V trimming: 5 bases; J trimming: 3 bases; junction bases outside the gene matches: 1. Germline V lookup: CDR1 KGHSH, CDR2 LQKENI. The CDR3 sequence: CASSRQGDTEAFF. The CDR3 DNA reads TGTGCCAGCTCAAGACAGGGGGACACTGAAGCTTTCTTT.

This chain links TRBV2 with TRBJ2-7, with TRBD2 as a possible D gene (5 bases). This CDR3 is built from 12 residues. The V gene lost 8 bases and the J gene lost 1 base, with 9 bases spanning the gap. The germline CDR1 and CDR2 sequences are SNHLY and FYNNEI. In DNA form, the CDR3 reads TGTGCCAGCGGCGGGCAGTCCTACGAGCAGTACTTC. Translated: CASGGQSYEQYF. The entire variable domain, with the rest obtained from reference TRBV2 and TRBJ2-7, is as follows: EPEVTQTPSHQVTQMGQEVILRCVPISNHLYFYWYRQILGQKVEFLVSFYNNEISEKSEIFDDQFSVERPDGSNFTLKIRSTKLEDSAMYFCASGGQSYEQYFGPGTRLTVT.

The chain joins TRBV9 to TRBJ2-3; 9 bases fit TRBD2. The V and J ends lost 3 bases and 0 bases, in that order; junction bases with no gene match: 5. Per the germline V gene, CDR1 is SGDLS and CDR2 is YYNGEE. This CDR3 comprises 16 residues. The CDR3, as DNA: TGTGCCAGCAGCGCTAGCGGGACCCCTAGCACAGATACGCAGTATTTT. Translated, it gives CASSASGTPSTDTQYF.

J is TRBJ1-1 and V is TRBV4-1; no definite D call. Deletions cut 4 bases from V and 3 bases from J, with 15 bases between. Germline V CDR1 and CDR2: MGHRA, YSYEKL. The CDR3 runs to 15 residues. CDR3 protein: CASSPAQAGDTEAFF. The CDR3 DNA reads TGCGCCAGCAGCCCGGCCCAGGCCGGGGACACTGAAGCTTTCTTT.

The chain carries TRBV15 and TRBJ1-4; TRBD1 might be the D (6 bases). The V end was cut by 3 bases, the J end by 7 bases, with 15 bases between. Germline V gene data show CDR1 as LNHNV and CDR2 as YYDKDF (reference sequence). The CDR3 is 15 amino acids. CDR3 in amino acids: CATSRIQGLAEKLFF. The CDR3 DNA follows: TGTGCCACCAGCAGGATACAGGGCCTGGCTGAAAAACTGTTTTTT. Drawing the rest from reference TRBV15 and TRBJ1-4, the complete variable domain is DAMVIQNPRYQVTQFGKPVTLSCSQTLNHNVMYWYQQKSSQAPKLLFHYYDKDFNNEADTPDNFQSRRPNTSFCFLDIRSPGLGDTAMYLCATSRIQGLAEKLFFGSGTQLSVL.

The CDR3 bases are TGTGCCTGGGAGGGTAATCTAGCGGGAGGCAATGAGCAGTTCTTC. Encoded protein: CAWEGNLAGGNEQFF. The gene calls are TRBV30 and TRBJ2-1; 11 positions match TRBD2. The CDR3 runs to 15 residues. The V segment lost 5 bases and the J segment 6 bases; nucleotides outside the gene matches: 9. Germline V lookup: CDR1 GTSNPN, CDR2 SVGIG (reference sequence).

This clone was picked up a small number of times. This chain links TRBV5-1 with TRBJ1-6; 10 positions match TRBD1. Germline assignment: CDR1 SGHRS and CDR2 YFSETQ. V gave up 6 bases and J gave up 6 bases; unmatched junction bases: 6. The CDR3 covers 15 residues. The CDR3 bases are TGCGCCAGCAAAATGGGACAGGGGATTAATTCACCCCTCCACTTT. This translates into CASKMGQGINSPLHF.

The genes are TRBV15 and TRBJ1-2; TRBD1 matches at 8 bases. The CDR3 spans 14 residues. The germline CDR1 and CDR2 sequences are LNHNV and YYDKDF (reference sequence). Trimming removed 5 bases from V and 2 bases from J; junction bases left unmatched: 4. This chain's CDR3 is CATSAQGGNYGYTF. The CDR3 DNA is TGTGCCACCAGCGCACAGGGGGGGAACTATGGCTACACCTTC. The full variable domain, completed using reference TRBV15 and TRBJ1-2, is DAMVIQNPRYQVTQFGKPVTLSCSQTLNHNVMYWYQQKSSQAPKLLFHYYDKDFNNEADTPDNFQSRRPNTSFCFLDIRSPGLGDTAMYLCATSAQGGNYGYTFGSGTRLTVV.

CDR3 loop: CASSIGQGGGELFF. CDR3 DNA: TGTGCCAGTAGTATAGGGCAGGGCGGTGGGGAGCTGTTTTTT. V is TRBV19 and J is TRBJ2-2, with D maybe TRBD1 (5 bases). CDR3 length: 14 residues. V was cut by 1 base and J by 8 bases, with 11 bases left in between. In germline, CDR1 is LNHDA, CDR2 SQIVND (reference sequence). The whole variable domain, filled in from reference TRBV19 and TRBJ2-2, reads DGGITQSPKYLFRKEGQNVTLSCEQNLNHDAMYWYRQDPGQGLRLIYYSQIVNDFQKGDIAEGYSVSREKKESFPLTVTSAQKNPTAFYLCASSIGQGGGELFFGEGSRLTVL.

The J gene is TRBJ2-7, the V gene TRBV7-3, with a possible D match to TRBD2 (5 bases). The V gene lost 1 base and the J gene lost 3 bases, with 25 bases spanning the gap. This CDR3 region has 19 residues. Germline V gene sequence: CDR1 SGHTA, CDR2 FQGTGA. CDR3: CASSLIVYRAEQFYYEQYF. The DNA for the CDR3 is TGTGCCAGCAGCTTAATCGTATATCGAGCGGAACAATTTTACTACGAGCAGTACTTC. The entire variable domain, with the rest obtained from reference TRBV7-3 and TRBJ2-7, is as follows: GAGVSQTPSNKVTEKGKYVELRCDPISGHTALYWYRQSLGQGPEFLIYFQGTGAADDSGLPNDRFFAVRPEGSVSTLKIQRTERGDSAVYLCASSLIVYRAEQFYYEQYFGPGTRLTVT.

The chain recombines TRBV30 with TRBJ2-6, with 8 bases that match TRBD1. With V trimmed by 2 bases and J by 0 bases, 15 bases remained unmatched. CDR3 length: 20 residues. CDR1 is GTSNPN, CDR2 SVGIG, per germline (reference sequence). The CDR3 bases are TGTGCCTGGAGTAGCGGGTGGGGGGACAGGAGATCCTCTGGGGCCAACGTCCTGACTTTC. Its protein product is CAWSSGWGDRRSSGANVLTF.

The genes are TRBV21-1 and TRBJ2-3; TRBD2, the D gene given by the table, was not confirmed from the DNA. TRBV21-1 is classified as a pseudogene. There are 19 residues in the CDR3. The CDR3 is CASSKGLAGGQLGTDTQYF. CDR3 bases: TGTGCCAGCAGCAAGGGTCTAGCGGGAGGGCAACTCGGCACAGATACGCAGTATTTT.

This clone was counted between two and nine times. V gene TRBV12-3 or TRBV12-4 combines with J gene TRBJ2-4, with a tentative D call TRBD2 (6 bases). This CDR3 comprises 13 residues. V was cut by 6 bases and J by 9 bases, with 15 bases left in between. The CDR3 nucleotides are TGTGCCAGCAGCCGGAGGGGACCGGGCATTCAGTACTTC. Its protein product is CASSRRGPGIQYF.

The rearrangement uses TRBV27 and TRBJ1-5; D is unclear. Trimming removed 5 bases from V and 2 bases from J, with 10 bases in between. CDR3 size: 14 residues. Per the germline V gene, CDR1 is MNHEY and CDR2 is SMNVEV (reference sequence). The CDR3 is CASSLDLGNQPQHF. DNA of the CDR3: TGTGCCAGCAGTCTAGACCTAGGCAATCAGCCCCAGCATTTT.

The chain recombines TRBV7-8 with TRBJ1-1, with D uncertain. Germline assignment: CDR1 SGHVS and CDR2 FQNEAQ. This CDR3 contains 16 residues. Deletions cut 4 bases from V and 1 base from J, with 16 bases between. CDR3 DNA sequence: TGTGCCAGCAGCTCCCTTTGGGCCGGGAAGAACACTGAAGCTTTCTTT. It is translated as CASSSLWAGKNTEAFF.

This chain links TRBV5-1 with TRBJ1-2; 9 positions agree with TRBD1. After removal of 3 bases from V and 2 bases from J, the junction contained 8 bases not matched to a gene. Germline CDR1 SGHRS, CDR2 YFSETQ. The CDR3 runs 16 residues. As DNA, the CDR3 is TGCGCCAGCAGCTCGGGACAGGGATCGGGGAACTATGGCTACACCTTC. Its translation: CASSSGQGSGNYGYTF.

The sample holds a few counts of this clone. The chain joins TRBV19 to TRBJ1-5; D is uncertain. The CDR3 has 12 residues. V lost 5 bases and J lost 4, with 6 bases in between. Germline CDR1 reads LNHDA; CDR2 reads SQIVND (reference sequence). CDR3 in DNA: TGTGCCAGTAGTCTCAGAAATCAGCCCCAGCATTTT. Protein sequence: CASSLRNQPQHF.

The rearrangement uses TRBV7-2 and TRBJ2-5, with unresolved D. Trimming took off 1 base at V and 5 bases at J, with 8 bases between the two ends. This CDR3 is built from 13 residues. Germline V gene data show CDR1 as SGHTA and CDR2 as FQGNSA. The CDR3 nucleotides read TGTGCCAGCAGCTTAGTATGGCGGGAGACCCAGTACTTC. Its translation is CASSLVWRETQYF. Looking up the rest from reference TRBV7-2 and TRBJ2-5 gives the full variable domain: GAGVSQSPSNKVTEKGKDVELRCDPISGHTALYWYRQSLGQGLEFLIYFQGNSAPDKSGLPSDRFSAERTGGSVSTLTIQRTQQEDSAVYLCASSLVWRETQYFGPGTRLLVL.

This clone occurred a few times. V and J are TRBV4-1 and TRBJ1-6; D unresolved. Trimming removed 3 bases from V and 10 bases from J, with 13 bases in between. From germline, CDR1 is MGHRA and CDR2 YSYEKL. There are 14 residues in the CDR3. The CDR3 region is CASSQAVRGSPLHF. CDR3 sequence (DNA): TGCGCCAGCAGCCAGGCGGTACGTGGGTCACCCCTCCACTTT.

J is TRBJ1-5 and V is TRBV12-3 or TRBV12-4; D gene ambiguous. CDR3 length: 13 amino acids. The V end lost 4 bases, the J end lost 6 bases, and 10 bases lay between the germline ends. DNA for the CDR3: TGTGCCAGCAGTTCTGAAAGGAGTCAGCCCCAGCATTTT. Translation: CASSSERSQPQHF.